The 13 T cell receptor beta chains presented below share a single source sample, sequenced in a study of blood T cells in healthy people across ages. The use of a sample-barcoded 5' primer and a J-beta primer mix characterized a second PCR of about 6 to 12 cycles. TCRdb processed the 5' RACE reads anew with MiXCR; each CDR3 protein has one entry. The data show 630,000 or so distinct CDR3 sequences, about 30% seen once. The sequenced sample consisted of blood. These receptors originate from a woman of 80 years or more in good health.

In its sample, this clonotype was seen many times. J is TRBJ2-7 and V is TRBV4-1, with 8 bases matching TRBD1. In germline, CDR1 is MGHRA, CDR2 YSYEKL. This CDR3 region has 14 residues. With V trimmed by 5 bases and J by 7 bases, 10 bases remained unmatched. Here the CDR3 DNA reads TGCGCCAGCAGCTCCGCGGACAGGGAGGATGAGCAGTACTTC. Its protein product is CASSSADREDEQYF.

This clonotype appeared a few times. The J gene is TRBJ2-7, the V gene TRBV5-5; D not certain. Germline V gives CDR1 SGHKS, CDR2 YYEKEE (reference sequence). The CDR3 covers 13 residues. The germline V and J ends were trimmed by 1 base and 6 bases, with 11 bases remaining between them. In DNA, the CDR3 is TGTGCCAGCAGCTTGTCCCGGTTGGGCGAGCAGTACTTC. It encodes CASSLSRLGEQYF.

This clonotype showed up many times. This rearrangement joins TRBV5-1 to TRBJ2-5, with no clear D. This CDR3 region has 14 residues. Trimming removed 2 bases at V and 0 bases at J, with 8 bases between. Germline loops: CDR1 SGHRS, CDR2 YFSETQ. The CDR3 DNA reads TGCGCCAGCAGCTTAATGAGTAACCAAGAGACCCAGTACTTC. It specifies CASSLMSNQETQYF.

This clonotype was recorded once. No DNA is shown, since the ends of the CDR3 on it are uncertain; the CDR3 is the one TCRdb lists. The chain links TRBV12-3 or TRBV12-4 to TRBJ2-7; the D call of TRBD2 is as the table states it, not checked on the DNA. The CDR3 numbers 15 amino acids, ends counted. Here the CDR3 reads CASSFGEGSRETQYF.

This clonotype was counted ten times or more. CDR3 DNA sequence: TGTGCCAGCAGCCATCCAAGCGGGGGGGACAATGAGCAGTTCTTC. Protein sequence: CASSHPSGGDNEQFF. This rearrangement joins TRBV9 to TRBJ2-1; 10 nucleotides match TRBD2. J gave up 5 bases and V 4 bases, and 6 bases lay outside the gene matches. Germline lookup yields CDR1 SGDLS and CDR2 YYNGEE. CDR3 size: 15 residues.

The V call is TRBV20-1, the J call TRBJ2-1, with 10 bases identical to TRBD2. Per germline, CDR1 DFQATT and CDR2 SNEGSKA (reference sequence). Germline trimming cut 4 bases from V and 7 bases from J; bases unmatched to any gene: 7. The CDR3 totals 14 residues. The CDR3 protein is CSAIPAGGLNEQFF. Written as DNA, the CDR3 is TGCAGTGCTATCCCAGCGGGGGGGCTTAATGAGCAGTTCTTC.

This clonotype occurred many times. This sequence joins TRBV18 and TRBJ2-2; no clear D gene. Trimming took 3 bases from V and 3 from J, leaving 14 bases between them. Germline values: CDR1 KGHSH, CDR2 LQKENI. This CDR3 has 16 residues. The CDR3 DNA reads TGTGCCAGCTCACCGACAAAGGGAAGGGACACCGGGGAGCTGTTTTTT. It encodes CASSPTKGRDTGELFF.

This clonotype was counted many times. This chain connects TRBV25-1 to TRBJ2-1; D uncertain. CDR1 is MGHDK, CDR2 SYGVNS, per germline. Trimming stripped 0 bases from V and 7 bases from J, with 4 bases between. This CDR3 has 12 residues. In DNA, the CDR3 is TGTGCCAGCAGTGAATATGCAAATGAGCAGTTCTTC. Its translation: CASSEYANEQFF.

This clonotype showed up many times. The chain combines TRBV25-1 with TRBJ2-5; perhaps TRBD2 as D (5 bases). The CDR3 is 14 residues long. Trimming stripped 3 bases from V and 2 bases from J, with 10 bases between. Germline V gene lookup returns CDR1 MGHDK and CDR2 SYGVNS. This chain's CDR3 is CASSDLGAQETQYF. The CDR3 region has the DNA TGTGCCAGCAGTGATTTGGGAGCGCAAGAGACCCAGTACTTC.

The chain uses TRBV19 and TRBJ2-5; D is unresolved. The germline V and J ends were trimmed by 4 bases and 5 bases, with 8 bases remaining between them. The CDR3 spans 12 residues. The V gene's germline CDR1 is LNHDA and CDR2 SQIVND (reference sequence). CDR3 amino acids: CASSTHGETQYF. CDR3 DNA sequence: TGTGCCAGTAGTACCCATGGGGAGACCCAGTACTTC.

The rearrangement uses TRBV20-1 and TRBJ2-1; D may be TRBD2 (6 bases). The CDR3 consists of 12 residues. The germline V gene encodes CDR1 DFQATT and CDR2 SNEGSKA (reference sequence). Trimming shortened V by 0 bases and J by 6 bases, and 6 bases separated the two germline ends. The CDR3 sequence is CSARELANEQFF. The CDR3 DNA is TGCAGTGCTAGAGAACTAGCCAATGAGCAGTTCTTC.

This clonotype was found many times. In DNA, the CDR3 is TGCAGTGCTAGAGATTTCCTAGCGGGGCCCCTTTTCTCTGGGGCCAACGTCCTGACTTTC. This codes for CSARDFLAGPLFSGANVLTF. The gene calls are TRBV20-1 and TRBJ2-6, with TRBD2 matching 9 bases. CDR3 length: 20 residues. The ends lost 0 bases at V and 0 bases at J; junction bases unmatched: 12. Germline CDR1 is DFQATT and CDR2 is SNEGSKA (reference sequence).

This clonotype was counted ten times or more. This chain connects TRBV14 to TRBJ2-6, with D unclear. CDR1 is SGHDN, CDR2 FVKESK, per germline. Trimming pared 4 bases from V and 0 bases from J, leaving 13 bases between. This CDR3 is 17 amino acids long. CDR3 bases: TGTGCCAGCAGCCCAAGCCTTAGCCCCTCTGGGGCCAACGTCCTGACTTTC. This gives the protein CASSPSLSPSGANVLTF. Filled out from reference TRBV14 and TRBJ2-6, the complete variable domain reads EAGVTQFPSHSVIEKGQTVTLRCDPISGHDNLYWYRRVMGKEIKFLLHFVKESKQDESGMPNNRFLAERTGGTYSTLKVQPAELEDSGVYFCASSPSLSPSGANVLTFGAGSRLTVL.